This entry concerns a single T cell receptor beta chain. Its antigen is currently unknown. Data came from immunoSEQ multiplex PCR; TCRdb stores just in-frame clones and leaves some out. Among 100,000 or so clones listed, under 95% were seen once. The data originate from a study of OX40 agonist ivuxolimab in advanced cancers. Study overall: Past anti-PD-1, anti-PD-L1 or anti-CTLA-4 therapy was accepted, and roughly 38% had received some. The study's findings and limits: Among T cells, CD8+ cells averaged more expanded clones than CD4+ cells.

Germline CDR1 SQVTM, CDR2 ANQGSEA. The CDR3 is 15 residues long. The germline V and J ends were trimmed by 5 bases and 4 bases, with 17 bases remaining between them. The sequence was collected from an adult with an advanced solid tumor such as melanoma, head and neck, liver or kidney cancer. V is TRBV29-1 and J is TRBJ2-2; D assignment may be TRBD1 or TRBD2 (6 bases each). This material consisted of CD4+ or CD8+ T cells sorted from blood, taken in a trial of the OX40 agonist ivuxolimab. The CDR3 region is CSVSQGGLGTGELFF. The CDR3, as DNA: TGCAGCGTTTCACAGGGAGGCTTGGGCACCGGGGAGCTGTTTTTT.